This TCR beta chain was documented in a study of blood T cell repertoires in COVID-19. The CDR3 covers 14 residues. Germline trimming cut 6 bases from V and 4 bases from J; bases unmatched to any gene: 8. CDR1 is MNHEY and CDR2 is SMNVEV in the germline V gene (reference sequence). Data came from immunoSEQ multiplex PCR; TCRdb stores just in-frame clones and leaves some out. The table lists 98,000 or so clones, about 85% of them singletons. This TCR derives from a woman aged 70-85 years with acute or convalescent COVID-19. The V gene is TRBV27, the J gene TRBJ1-2; TRBD1 agrees at 7 bases. The sample comprised peripheral blood. CDR3: CASSLAGQLYGYTF. The CDR3 DNA follows: TGTGCCAGCAGCCTCGCGGGACAGCTCTATGGCTACACCTTC.